A single sample gave rise to the 19 T cell receptor beta chains below, sequenced in a study of T cell repertoires in cytomegalovirus infection. One entry per CDR3 protein results from TCRdb running MiXCR on the reads. The repertoire holds under 350,000 distinct CDR3 sequences, with 9.6% as singletons. Sequencing was carried out using PBMCs. All receptors derive from a human donor in good health (CMV status not recorded). Some clones in this sample may be carry-over from other donors' samples.

This clonotype was counted ten times or more. The chain is built from TRBV28 and TRBJ2-5; no definite D call. Germline V gene data show CDR1 as MDHEN and CDR2 as SYDVKM. The CDR3 loop spans 11 amino acids. V was shortened by 4 bases and J by 13 bases, with 13 bases between the two germline ends. Here the CDR3 reads CASSSDWSTYF. CDR3 nucleotide sequence: TGTGCCAGCAGTTCCGACTGGAGTACGTACTTC.

There are a few counts of this clonotype. The chain joins TRBV10-3 to TRBJ2-7; unclear D gene. The CDR3 consists of 12 residues. Deletions cut 4 bases from V and 2 bases from J, with 6 bases between. CDR1 ENHRY and CDR2 SYGVKD come from the germline V gene. CDR3 nucleotide sequence: TGTGCCATCAGTGTCGGCACCTACGAGCAGTACTTC. Translated: CAISVGTYEQYF.

This clonotype appeared many times. The DNA of the CDR3 is TGTGCCAGCAGCCCACTTCTAGGACAGGGACCACCAAATACTGAATACGAGCAGTACTTC. It yields the protein CASSPLLGQGPPNTEYEQYF. The V and J genes are TRBV7-9 and TRBJ2-7, with 8 bases aligning to TRBD1. This CDR3 has 20 amino acids. Trimming took 5 bases from V and 4 from J; bases not matched to a gene: 25. Germline V gene data show CDR1 as SEHNR and CDR2 as FQNEAQ (reference sequence).

This clonotype was detected ten times or more. The V gene is TRBV11-3, the J gene TRBJ2-7; the D is unclear. Germline CDR1 and CDR2: SGHNT and YENEEA. The V end lost 5 bases, the J end lost 6 bases, and 14 bases lay between the germline ends. The CDR3 has 13 residues. The CDR3 here is CASSPRANREQYF. The CDR3 coding sequence is TGTGCCAGCAGCCCCCGGGCTAATCGCGAGCAGTACTTC.

The table lists this clonotype with many counts. The chain employs TRBV20-1 and TRBJ1-1; D call uncertain. CDR3 length: 15 residues. The ends were cut back, 3 bases at V and 7 bases at J, with 21 bases in the middle. Germline CDR1 is DFQATT and CDR2 is SNEGSKA (reference sequence). The CDR3 loop reads CSASLTWYLDGEAFF. The DNA of the CDR3 is TGCAGTGCTAGTTTGACGTGGTACCTTGACGGTGAAGCTTTCTTT.

This clonotype was detected ten times or more. The genes are TRBV6-6 and TRBJ2-7; 9 bases agree with TRBD1. The germline V gene encodes CDR1 MNHNY and CDR2 SVGAGI (reference sequence). CDR3 length: 17 residues. J lost 1 base, V lost 1 base, and 8 bases had no gene match. This CDR3 is CASSYYPHGQGSYEQYV. The CDR3, as DNA: TGTGCCAGCAGTTACTATCCCCATGGACAGGGGTCCTACGAGCAGTACGTC.

This clonotype was detected only a few times. This may be a read error, as it is one base from a much larger clone. The V call is TRBV6-4, the J call TRBJ1-1; 7 positions match TRBD1. The germline V gene has CDR1 MRHNA and CDR2 SNTAGT. Germline trimming cut 6 bases from V and 3 bases from J; bases unmatched to any gene: 4. This CDR3 spans 13 amino acids. CDR3 amino acids: CASSTGVDTEAFF. The CDR3 nucleotides read TGTGCCAGCAGCACAGGGGTGGACACTGAAGCTTTCTTT.

This clonotype has at least ten counts. At one end the junction does not follow the germline gene, possibly because of a read error. V usage is TRBV6-1 and J usage is TRBJ2-5, with D possibly being TRBD2 (7 bases). CDR1 and CDR2 (germline): MNHNS, SASEGT. This CDR3 region has 15 residues. CDR3 bases: TGTGCCAGCAGTGACCTGGGGGGGACAATCGTTGGTGAGGACTTC. It yields the protein CASSDLGGTIVGEDF.

In its sample, this clonotype was seen a few times. The V call is TRBV20-1, the J call TRBJ1-5; 9 nucleotides match TRBD1. The CDR3 sequence is 14 residues long. Per the germline V gene, CDR1 is DFQATT and CDR2 is SNEGSKA (reference sequence). J lost 7 bases, V lost 5 bases, and 9 bases had no gene match. The CDR3 loop reads CSAWTGAERQPQHF. CDR3 nucleotides: TGCAGTGCTTGGACAGGGGCCGAGAGGCAGCCCCAGCATTTT.

This clonotype was detected only a few times. V is TRBV29-1 and J is TRBJ1-2, with D uncertain. Trimming stripped 6 bases from V and 8 bases from J, with 16 bases between. This CDR3 spans 12 amino acids. CDR1 and CDR2 (germline): SQVTM, ANQGSEA. CDR3 loop: CSVKEALWGYTF. The CDR3 DNA reads TGCAGCGTAAAGGAAGCCCTGTGGGGCTACACCTTC.

This clonotype occurred many times. The V gene is TRBV12-3 or TRBV12-4, the J gene TRBJ1-1; no definite D call. This CDR3 has 13 amino acids. V dropped 5 bases and J dropped 0 bases, with 7 bases sitting between them. The CDR3 DNA is TGTGCCAGCAGTGGAGGCATGAACACTGAAGCTTTCTTT. It codes for CASSGGMNTEAFF.

This clonotype was seen ten or more times. The V gene is TRBV20-1, the J gene TRBJ1-6, with no clear D. Trimming cost V 0 bases and J 17 bases, with 14 bases left between them. CDR3 size: 12 residues. Germline V gives CDR1 DFQATT, CDR2 SNEGSKA (reference sequence). The DNA of the CDR3 is TGCAGTGCTAGAGATCAGAATTTCCCTATCCACTTT. Its protein product is CSARDQNFPIHF.

The sample holds many counts of this clonotype. Compared with germline, one end of the junction differs, possibly owing to a read error. The CDR3 DNA reads TGTGCCAGCAGCTTCACCGGGACTCCCAGGTCATTTTTC. Amino acid sequence: CASSFTGTPRSFF. This chain links TRBV7-2 with TRBJ1-2; TRBD1 is a possible D gene (5 bases). This CDR3 comprises 13 residues. Germline V gives CDR1 SGHTA, CDR2 FQGNSA. The complete variable domain, with remaining parts taken from reference TRBV7-2 and TRBJ1-2, reads GAGVSQSPSNKVTEKGKDVELRCDPISGHTALYWYRQSLGQGLEFLIYFQGNSAPDKSGLPSDRFSAERTGGSVSTLTIQRTQQEDSAVYLCASSFTGTPRSFFGSGTRLTVV.

This clonotype showed up many times. This chain joins TRBV7-2 and TRBJ1-2; the D gene is possibly TRBD1 (5 bases). The length of the CDR3 is 17 residues. Deletions cut 6 bases from V and 4 bases from J, with 24 bases between. Germline loops: CDR1 SGHTA, CDR2 FQGNSA. The CDR3 region has the DNA TGTGCCAGCAGAGGGACCGGGCCTCCCGAGGGGATCTATGGCTACACCTTC. Translation: CASRGTGPPEGIYGYTF.

Many counts were recorded for this clonotype. The J gene is TRBJ2-5, the V gene TRBV7-6; TRBD2 matches at 9 bases. The CDR3 has 17 amino acids. V was clipped by 5 bases and J by 0 bases; unmatched bases: 10. Germline loops: CDR1 SGHVS, CDR2 FNYEAQ. CDR3 bases: TGTGCCAGCAGCCGCCAGGGTAGCGGGGGCTACCAAGAGACCCAGTACTTC. This gives the protein CASSRQGSGGYQETQYF.

The sample holds many counts of this clonotype. The chain employs TRBV28 and TRBJ2-3; D call uncertain. The V end was cut by 9 bases, the J end by 0 bases, with 7 bases between. CDR1 is MDHEN, CDR2 SYDVKM, per germline. This CDR3 spans 12 amino acids. The CDR3: CARNWSTDTQYF. Here the CDR3 DNA reads TGTGCCAGAAATTGGAGCACAGATACGCAGTATTTT.

This clonotype was picked up a small number of times. The V call is TRBV7-9, the J call TRBJ1-5; D ambiguous. Germline V lookup: CDR1 SEHNR, CDR2 FQNEAQ (reference sequence). The CDR3 is 14 residues long. V lost 1 base to trimming and J lost 3 bases, with 7 bases between them. Here the CDR3 DNA reads TGTGCCAGCAGCTTAGGGGTTCCCAATCAGCCCCAGCATTTT. Translated, it gives CASSLGVPNQPQHF.

This clonotype was counted many times. V gene TRBV7-2 combines with J gene TRBJ1-4, with 7 bases aligning to TRBD1. This CDR3 contains 14 residues. Germline V gene data show CDR1 as SGHTA and CDR2 as FQGNSA. The V and J ends lost 5 bases and 4 bases, in that order; junction bases with no gene match: 4. The chain's CDR3 is CASSRTGHNEKLFF. The CDR3 DNA reads TGTGCCAGCAGCCGGACAGGCCATAATGAAAAACTGTTTTTT.

This clonotype was counted ten times or more. The chain uses TRBV7-2 and TRBJ2-1; 10 bases fit TRBD2. From germline, CDR1 is SGHTA and CDR2 FQGNSA. This CDR3 is built from 15 residues. Trimming removed 8 bases from V and 3 bases from J; junction bases left unmatched: 7. Written as DNA, the CDR3 is TGTGCCAGCTCCAACGGGACTAGCGTCTACAATGAGCAGTTCTTC. It translates to CASSNGTSVYNEQFF. Combining the CDR3 with reference TRBV7-2 and TRBJ2-1 gives the whole variable domain GAGVSQSPSNKVTEKGKDVELRCDPISGHTALYWYRQSLGQGLEFLIYFQGNSAPDKSGLPSDRFSAERTGGSVSTLTIQRTQQEDSAVYLCASSNGTSVYNEQFFGPGTRLTVL.